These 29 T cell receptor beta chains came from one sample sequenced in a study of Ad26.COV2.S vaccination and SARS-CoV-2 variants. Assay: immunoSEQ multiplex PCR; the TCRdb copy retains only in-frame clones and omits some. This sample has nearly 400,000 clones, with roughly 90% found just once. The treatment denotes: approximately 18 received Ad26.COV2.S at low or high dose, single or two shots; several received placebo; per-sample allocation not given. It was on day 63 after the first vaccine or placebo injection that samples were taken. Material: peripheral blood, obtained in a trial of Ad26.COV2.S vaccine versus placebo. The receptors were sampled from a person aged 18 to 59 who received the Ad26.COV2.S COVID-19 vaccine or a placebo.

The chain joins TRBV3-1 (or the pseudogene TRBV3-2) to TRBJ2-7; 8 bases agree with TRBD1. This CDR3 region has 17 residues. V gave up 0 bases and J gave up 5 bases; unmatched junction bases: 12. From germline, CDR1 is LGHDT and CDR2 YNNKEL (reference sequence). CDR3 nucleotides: TGTGCCAGCAGCCAAGACAGGACAGGGATCATCTTCCACGAGCAGTACTTC. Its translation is CASSQDRTGIIFHEQYF.

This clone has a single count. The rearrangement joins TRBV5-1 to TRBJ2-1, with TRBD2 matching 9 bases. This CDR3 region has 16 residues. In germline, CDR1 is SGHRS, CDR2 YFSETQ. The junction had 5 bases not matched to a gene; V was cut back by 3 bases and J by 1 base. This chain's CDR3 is CASSSQTSGSYNEQFF. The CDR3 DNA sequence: TGCGCCAGCAGCTCACAAACTAGCGGGTCCTACAATGAGCAGTTCTTC. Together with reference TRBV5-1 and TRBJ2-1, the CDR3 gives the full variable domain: KAGVTQTPRYLIKTRGQQVTLSCSPISGHRSVSWYQQTPGQGLQFLFEYFSETQRNKGNFPGRFSGRQFSNSRSEMNVSTLELGDSALYLCASSSQTSGSYNEQFFGPGTRLTVL.

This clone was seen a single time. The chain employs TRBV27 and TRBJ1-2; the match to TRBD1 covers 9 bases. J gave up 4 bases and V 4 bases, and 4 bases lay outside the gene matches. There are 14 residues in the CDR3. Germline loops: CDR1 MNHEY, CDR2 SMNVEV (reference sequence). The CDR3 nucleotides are TGTGCCAGCAGTTCACAGGGGGCGCCCTATGGCTACACCTTC. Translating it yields CASSSQGAPYGYTF.

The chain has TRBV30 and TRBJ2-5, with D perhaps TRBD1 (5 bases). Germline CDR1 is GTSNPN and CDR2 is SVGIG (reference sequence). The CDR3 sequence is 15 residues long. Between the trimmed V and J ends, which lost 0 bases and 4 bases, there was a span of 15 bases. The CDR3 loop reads CAWSVLGQGGETQYF. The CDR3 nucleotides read TGTGCCTGGAGTGTACTGGGGCAGGGCGGAGAGACCCAGTACTTC.

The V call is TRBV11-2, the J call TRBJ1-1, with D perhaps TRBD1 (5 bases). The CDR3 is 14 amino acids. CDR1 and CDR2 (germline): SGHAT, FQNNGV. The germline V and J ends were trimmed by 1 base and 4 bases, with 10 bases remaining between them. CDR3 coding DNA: TGTGCCAGCAGCTTAGTGCCGGGGGGCACTGAAGCTTTCTTT. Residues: CASSLVPGGTEAFF.

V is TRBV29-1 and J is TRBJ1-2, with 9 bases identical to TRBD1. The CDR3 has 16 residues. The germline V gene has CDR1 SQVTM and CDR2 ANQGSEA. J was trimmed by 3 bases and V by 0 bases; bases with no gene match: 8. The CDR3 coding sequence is TGCAGCGTTGAAGATCCCACCGGGACAGGGCACTATGGCTACACCTTC. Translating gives CSVEDPTGTGHYGYTF.

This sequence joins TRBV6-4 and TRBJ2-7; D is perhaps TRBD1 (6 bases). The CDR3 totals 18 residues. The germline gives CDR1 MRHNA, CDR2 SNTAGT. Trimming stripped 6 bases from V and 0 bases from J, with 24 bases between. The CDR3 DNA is TGTGCCAGCAGAGACGTACAGGGTAAAGATCCCCACTCCTACGAGCAGTACTTC. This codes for CASRDVQGKDPHSYEQYF.

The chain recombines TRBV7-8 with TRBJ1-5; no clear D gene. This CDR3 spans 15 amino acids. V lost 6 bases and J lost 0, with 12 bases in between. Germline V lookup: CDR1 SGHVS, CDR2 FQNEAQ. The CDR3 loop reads CASSYASNSNQPQHF. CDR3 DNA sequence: TGTGCCAGCAGTTATGCATCGAATAGCAATCAGCCCCAGCATTTT.

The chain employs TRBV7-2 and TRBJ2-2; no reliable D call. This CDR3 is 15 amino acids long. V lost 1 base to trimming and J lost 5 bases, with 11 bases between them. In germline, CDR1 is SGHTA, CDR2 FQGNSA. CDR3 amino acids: CASSLVRPWTGELFF. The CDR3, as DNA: TGTGCCAGCAGCTTAGTGAGGCCGTGGACCGGGGAGCTGTTTTTT.

The CDR3 DNA reads as TGTGCCAGCAGCCCACTTTCGGGGGGGCACGATGAAAAACTGTTTTTT. Amino acid sequence: CASSPLSGGHDEKLFF. The J gene is TRBJ1-4, the V gene TRBV4-2; D might be TRBD1 (6 bases). Deletions cut 4 bases from V and 6 bases from J, with 18 bases between. The CDR3 consists of 16 residues. Germline V gene lookup returns CDR1 LGHNA and CDR2 YNFKEQ.

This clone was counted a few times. CDR3 sequence: CASTQIEGSEQYF. The CDR3 DNA is TGTGCCAGCACACAGATCGAGGGGTCGGAGCAGTACTTC. The chain has TRBV12-3 or TRBV12-4 and TRBJ2-7, with D perhaps matching TRBD1 or TRBD2 (5 bases each). Trimming removed 7 bases from V and 7 bases from J, with 17 bases in between. CDR3 length: 13 residues.

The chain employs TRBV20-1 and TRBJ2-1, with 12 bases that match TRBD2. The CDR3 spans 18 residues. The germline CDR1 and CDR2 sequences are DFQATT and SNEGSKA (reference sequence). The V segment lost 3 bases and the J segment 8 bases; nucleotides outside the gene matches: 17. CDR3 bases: TGCAGTGCTAGTCTGGGGAGGCTAGCGGGAGGGGGTGTCGATGAGCAGTTCTTC. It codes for CSASLGRLAGGGVDEQFF.

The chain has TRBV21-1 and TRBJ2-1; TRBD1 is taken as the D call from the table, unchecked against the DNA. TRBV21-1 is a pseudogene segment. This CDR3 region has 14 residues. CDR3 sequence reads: CASSKGQAYNEQFF. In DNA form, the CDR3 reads TGTGCCAGCAGCAAAGGACAGGCCTACAATGAGCAGTTCTTC.

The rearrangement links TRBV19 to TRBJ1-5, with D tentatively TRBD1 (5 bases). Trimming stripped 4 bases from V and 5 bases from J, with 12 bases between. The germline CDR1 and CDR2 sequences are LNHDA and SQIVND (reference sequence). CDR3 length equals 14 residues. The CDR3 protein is CASSTGQHYQPQHF. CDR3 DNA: TGTGCCAGTAGTACAGGGCAGCATTATCAGCCCCAGCATTTT.

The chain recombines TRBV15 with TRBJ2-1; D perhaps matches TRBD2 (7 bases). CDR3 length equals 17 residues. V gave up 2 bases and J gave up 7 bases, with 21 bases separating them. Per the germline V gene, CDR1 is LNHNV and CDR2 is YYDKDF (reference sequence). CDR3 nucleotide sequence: TGTGCCACCAGCAGAAGAGGGAGCGGGACACCCCTTAATGAGCAGTTCTTC. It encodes CATSRRGSGTPLNEQFF.

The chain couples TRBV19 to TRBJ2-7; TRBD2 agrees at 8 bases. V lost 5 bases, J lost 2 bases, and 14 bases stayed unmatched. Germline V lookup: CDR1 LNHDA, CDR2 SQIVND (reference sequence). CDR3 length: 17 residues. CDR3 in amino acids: CASSPLAGTVGPYEQYF. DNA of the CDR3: TGTGCCAGTAGTCCCTTAGCGGGAACGGTGGGACCCTACGAGCAGTACTTC.

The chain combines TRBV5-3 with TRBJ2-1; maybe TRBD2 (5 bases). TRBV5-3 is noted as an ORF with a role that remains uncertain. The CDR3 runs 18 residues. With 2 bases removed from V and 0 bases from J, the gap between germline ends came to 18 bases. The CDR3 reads CARSFSLTSGPSYNEQFF. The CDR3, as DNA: TGTGCCAGAAGCTTTTCCCTGACAAGCGGACCCTCCTACAATGAGCAGTTCTTC.

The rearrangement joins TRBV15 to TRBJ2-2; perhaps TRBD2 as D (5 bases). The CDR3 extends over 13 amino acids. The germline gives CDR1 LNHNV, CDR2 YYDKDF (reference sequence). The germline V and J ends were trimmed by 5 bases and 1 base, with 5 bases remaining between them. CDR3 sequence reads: CATSAGNTGELFF. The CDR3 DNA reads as TGTGCCACCAGCGCGGGGAACACCGGGGAGCTGTTTTTT.

As DNA, the CDR3 is TGTGCCAGCAGTCCAGGGACGGAGGGAAGTGAAAAACTGTTTTTT. Translated: CASSPGTEGSEKLFF. The J gene is TRBJ1-4, the V gene TRBV27; D possibly corresponds to TRBD1 (5 bases). CDR1 is MNHEY and CDR2 is SMNVEV in the germline V gene (reference sequence). V gave up 5 bases and J gave up 7 bases, with 17 bases separating them. The CDR3 loop spans 15 amino acids.

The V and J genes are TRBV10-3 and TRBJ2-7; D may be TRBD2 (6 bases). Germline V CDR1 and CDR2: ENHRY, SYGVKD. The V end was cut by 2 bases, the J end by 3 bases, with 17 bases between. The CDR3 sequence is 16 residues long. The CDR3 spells CAISEPRSGTFYEQYF. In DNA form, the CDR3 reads TGTGCCATCAGTGAGCCGCGATCCGGGACTTTCTACGAGCAGTACTTC.

CDR3 sequence (DNA): TGCAGCGTAGTAGACAGAACCGGGGAGCTGTTTTTT. Translated, it gives CSVVDRTGELFF. V usage is TRBV29-1 and J usage is TRBJ2-2; a weak D match, TRBD1 (5 bases). Germline values: CDR1 SQVTM, CDR2 ANQGSEA. CDR3 length equals 12 residues. Between the trimmed V and J ends, which lost 6 bases and 5 bases, there was a span of 10 bases.

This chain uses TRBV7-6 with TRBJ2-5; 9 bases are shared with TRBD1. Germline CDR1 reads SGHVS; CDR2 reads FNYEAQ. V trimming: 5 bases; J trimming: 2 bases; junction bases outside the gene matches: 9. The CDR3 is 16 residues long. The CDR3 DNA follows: TGTGCCAGCAGCCATAATCCCGGACAGGGGCAAGAGACCCAGTACTTC. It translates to CASSHNPGQGQETQYF.

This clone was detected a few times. For the CDR3, the DNA is TGTGCCAGCAGTCGACAGGGGTTCAACGAGCAGTACTTC. Residues: CASSRQGFNEQYF. The gene calls are TRBV25-1 and TRBJ2-7; TRBD1 aligns across 8 bases. Trimming took 5 bases from V and 5 from J; bases not matched to a gene: 5. This CDR3 contains 13 residues. Per germline, CDR1 MGHDK and CDR2 SYGVNS.

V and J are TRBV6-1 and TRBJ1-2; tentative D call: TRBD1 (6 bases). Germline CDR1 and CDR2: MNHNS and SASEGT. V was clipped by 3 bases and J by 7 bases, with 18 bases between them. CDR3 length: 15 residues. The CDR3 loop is CASSDRSAGVGGYTF. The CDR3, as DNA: TGTGCCAGCAGTGACCGGTCCGCAGGGGTCGGTGGCTACACCTTC.

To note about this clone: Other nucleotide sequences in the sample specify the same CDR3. The CDR3 nucleotides are TGTGCCAGCAGCTCACAAGAGACCCAGTACTTC. It is translated as CASSSQETQYF. The rearrangement links TRBV11-3 to TRBJ2-5, with D unclear. This CDR3 spans 11 amino acids. V shed 4 bases and J shed 2 bases, with 2 bases lying between them. CDR1 SGHNT and CDR2 YENEEA come from the germline V gene.

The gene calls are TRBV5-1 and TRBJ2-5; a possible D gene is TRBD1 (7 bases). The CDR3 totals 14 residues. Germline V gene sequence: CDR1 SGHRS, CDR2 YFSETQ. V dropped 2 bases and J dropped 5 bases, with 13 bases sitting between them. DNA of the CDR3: TGCGCCAGCAGCTTCGGCAGGGGGAGGGAGACCCAGTACTTC. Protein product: CASSFGRGRETQYF.

Here the CDR3 reads CSDILAGNEQFF. The CDR3 DNA is TGCAGCGACATCCTAGCGGGCAATGAGCAGTTCTTC. The chain combines TRBV29-1 with TRBJ2-1, with 8 bases identical to TRBD2. Germline CDR1 is SQVTM and CDR2 is ANQGSEA. The CDR3 sequence is 12 residues long. The V segment lost 7 bases and the J segment 6 bases; nucleotides outside the gene matches: 5.

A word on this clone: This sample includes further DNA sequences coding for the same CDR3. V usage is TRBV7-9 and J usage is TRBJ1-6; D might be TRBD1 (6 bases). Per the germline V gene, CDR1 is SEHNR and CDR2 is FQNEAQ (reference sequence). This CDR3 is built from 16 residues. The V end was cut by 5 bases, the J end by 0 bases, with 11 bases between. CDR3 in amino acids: CASSLGQSSYNSPLHF. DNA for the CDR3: TGTGCCAGCAGCCTCGGACAGAGCTCCTATAATTCACCCCTCCACTTT.

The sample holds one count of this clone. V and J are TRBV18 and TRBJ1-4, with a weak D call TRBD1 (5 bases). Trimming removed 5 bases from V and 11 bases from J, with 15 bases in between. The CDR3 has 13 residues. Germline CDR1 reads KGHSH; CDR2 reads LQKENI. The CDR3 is CASSGDLMRKLFF. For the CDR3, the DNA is TGTGCCAGCTCAGGGGACCTAATGAGGAAACTGTTTTTT.